These T cell receptor beta chains were read from a single sample in a study of T cell responses to AZD1222 COVID-19 vaccine. The method was immunoSEQ multiplex PCR; TCRdb's version includes in-frame clones alone and lacks a portion of them. The sample consists of about 70,000 clones, around 90% of them appearing once. Source: peripheral blood, taken on day 0 of MenACWY control vaccination. The receptors come from an adult in good health. Each CDR3 is given with its conserved first and last residue. The D gene is left open where the match is weak. A row's size may be missing; if present it is once, few, many or a size class.

J: TRBJ2-1
D: -
size: -
V: TRBV7-9
DNA: TGTGCCAGCAGCTTAGGTCCTGAGCAGTTCTTC
CDR3: CASSLGPEQFF

J: TRBJ1-2
D: -
size: -
V: TRBV30
DNA: TGTGCCTGGAGTGTAAGCAGGCTCTATGGCTACACCTTC
CDR3: CAWSVSRLYGYTF

J: TRBJ2-1
D: TRBD2
size: -
V: TRBV3-1/TRBV3-2
DNA: TGTGCCAGCAGCCAAGCTAGCGGGGAAATGCTCTTC
CDR3: CASSQASGEMLF

J: TRBJ1-4
D: -
size: -
V: TRBV19
DNA: TGTGCCAGTAGTACCTACAGAACTCCCAATGAAAAACTGTTTTTT
CDR3: CASSTYRTPNEKLFF

J: TRBJ2-7
D: -
size: once
V: TRBV5-1
DNA: TGCGCCAGCAGCTCGAGTTGGGGGACCTCCTCCTACGAGCAGTACTTC
CDR3: CASSSSWGTSSYEQYF

J: TRBJ1-1
D: -
size: -
V: TRBV4-1
DNA: TGCGCCAGCAGCCAAGATCCAGATTACACTGAAGCTTTCTTT
CDR3: CASSQDPDYTEAFF

J: TRBJ2-7
D: TRBD1
size: once
V: TRBV27
DNA: TGTGCCAGCAGCCCCGGGACAGGGTATGCTTCCTACGAGCAGTACTTC
CDR3: CASSPGTGYASYEQYF

J: TRBJ1-1
D: TRBD1
size: few
V: TRBV29-1
DNA: TGCAGCGGGACAGGGGGCTACACTGAAGCTTTCTTT
CDR3: CSGTGGYTEAFF

J: TRBJ1-1
D: -
size: -
V: TRBV6-1
DNA: TGTGCCAGCAGTGAATGGCAGCAGAACACTGAAGCTTTCTTT
CDR3: CASSEWQQNTEAFF

J: TRBJ1-6
D: -
size: -
V: TRBV2
DNA: TGTGCCAGCAGTGCAACAGGGTCGTCCTATAATTCACCCCTCCACTTT
CDR3: CASSATGSSYNSPLHF

J: TRBJ2-7
D: -
size: -
V: TRBV6-1
DNA: TGTGCCAGCAGTGAACCCGACAGCTCCTACGAGCAGTACTTC
CDR3: CASSEPDSSYEQYF

J: TRBJ1-2
D: -
size: -
V: TRBV12-3/TRBV12-4
DNA: TGTGCCAGCAGTTCGATTAACTATGGCTACACCTTC
CDR3: CASSSINYGYTF

J: TRBJ1-2
D: -
size: once
V: TRBV16
DNA: TGTGCCAGCAGCCAATTTATGAACGTCCCCCTCTATGGCTACACCTTC
CDR3: CASSQFMNVPLYGYTF

J: TRBJ1-5
D: -
size: -
V: TRBV19
DNA: TGTGCCAGTAGTATGGGTCCCCATCAGCCCCAGCATTTT
CDR3: CASSMGPHQPQHF

J: TRBJ1-4
D: -
size: once
V: TRBV5-8
DNA: TGTGCCAGCAGCTTGAACGGGGAGGCTCATGAAAAACTGTTTTTT
CDR3: CASSLNGEAHEKLFF

J: TRBJ1-5
D: -
size: -
V: TRBV6-5
DNA: TGTGCCAGCAGTTACGGCGCAGGCCGCAATCAGCCCCAGCATTTT
CDR3: CASSYGAGRNQPQHF

J: TRBJ2-2
D: -
size: few
V: TRBV3-1/TRBV3-2
DNA: TGTGCCAGCAGCCAAATTGGACTGATGCCCGGGGAGCTGTTTTTT
CDR3: CASSQIGLMPGELFF

J: TRBJ1-6
D: TRBD1
size: -
V: TRBV11-3
DNA: TGTGCCAGCAGCTCGACAGGGAAGGGTTCACCCCTCCACTTT
CDR3: CASSSTGKGSPLHF

J: TRBJ2-2
D: -
size: -
V: TRBV7-2
DNA: TGTGCCAGCATGGTCACCGGGGAGCTGTTTTTT
CDR3: CASMVTGELFF

J: TRBJ1-1
D: -
size: -
V: TRBV12-3/TRBV12-4
DNA: TGTGCCAGCAAGTGGCATGGGGTCACTGAAGCTTTCTTT
CDR3: CASKWHGVTEAFF

J: TRBJ2-3
D: TRBD2
size: -
V: TRBV2
DNA: TGTGCCAGCAGTGAAGCGCCGACTAGCGGGGGCAATACGCAGTATTTT
CDR3: CASSEAPTSGGNTQYF

J: TRBJ2-7
D: -
size: -
V: TRBV4-1
DNA: TGCGCCAGCAGCCAAGATATAGGAGGGCCCGAGCAGTACTTC
CDR3: CASSQDIGGPEQYF

J: TRBJ1-2
D: TRBD1
size: -
V: TRBV6-5
DNA: TGTGCCAGCAGTTACTCGAGTGGGACAGGGTCTGGCTACACCTTC
CDR3: CASSYSSGTGSGYTF

J: TRBJ1-2
D: TRBD1
size: -
V: TRBV6-5
DNA: TGTGCCAGCAGTTTGGACAGGGACTATGGCTACACCTTC
CDR3: CASSLDRDYGYTF

J: TRBJ1-2
D: -
size: -
V: TRBV6-5
DNA: TGTGCCAGCAGGCTCGGCGCGGGTGGCTACACCTTC
CDR3: CASRLGAGGYTF

J: TRBJ2-3
D: -
size: -
V: TRBV9
DNA: TGTGCCAGCAGCCCCCGGACCTTGTCAGATACGCAGTATTTT
CDR3: CASSPRTLSDTQYF

J: TRBJ1-1
D: -
size: -
V: TRBV7-9
DNA: TGTGCCAGCAGCTTATTTAGGGCAGGGACCACTGAAGCTTTCTTT
CDR3: CASSLFRAGTTEAFF

J: TRBJ1-3
D: -
size: -
V: TRBV7-2
DNA: TGTGCCAGCAGTGAAGGGGGGTACTCTGGAAACACCATATATTTT
CDR3: CASSEGGYSGNTIYF